One T cell receptor beta chain is described in this entry. Its antigen is as yet unknown. This specimen comes from a study of T cell responses to AZD1222 COVID-19 vaccine. Looking at the study overall: Second-dose intervals near 4 or 12 weeks were combined.

Points from the study as a whole: Clonal diversity was possibly underestimated; the donors were predominantly white British and more often female. Reports say nearly half of spike-specific TCRs go after unmutated variant regions. Spike regions recognized by vaccine-associated CD4 TCRs spanned the protein, led by 160-218 and 743-854.

Using immunoSEQ multiplex PCR, the repertoire was profiled, and TCRdb retains in-frame clones only, with some absent. The data contain roughly 100,000 clones, roughly 80% of them singletons. The sequence was collected from an adult in good health. This specimen was peripheral blood, taken on day 0 of AZD1222 vaccination.

This chain's CDR3 is CACGPGPNQPQHF. CDR3 sequence (DNA): TGTGCCTGCGGGCCCGGCCCCAATCAGCCCCAGCATTTT. The chain carries TRBV30 and TRBJ1-5; D remains unclear. The V end lost 6 bases, the J end lost 3 bases, and 12 bases lay between the germline ends. Germline CDR1 reads GTSNPN; CDR2 reads SVGIG (reference sequence). The CDR3 sequence is 13 residues long.